A single sample is the source of the 9 T cell receptor beta chains below, sequenced in a study of blood T cell repertoires in COVID-19. The method was immunoSEQ multiplex PCR; TCRdb's version includes in-frame clones alone and lacks a portion of them. This sample has some 65,000 clones, with approximately 85% found just once. Material for sequencing was peripheral blood. These receptors were collected from a man at least 80 years old with acute or convalescent COVID-19.

A few counts support this clone. J is TRBJ2-1 and V is TRBV30; TRBD2 agrees at 12 bases. There are 15 residues in the CDR3. The J segment lost 10 bases and the V segment lost 1 base, leaving 8 bases of the junction unmatched. Germline V gene data show CDR1 as GTSNPN and CDR2 as SVGIG (reference sequence). In DNA, the CDR3 is TGTGCCTGGAGTGGACTAGCGGGAGTCGGAAACGAGCAGTTCTTC. Translation: CAWSGLAGVGNEQFF.

This rearrangement joins TRBV2 to TRBJ1-5; 7 positions agree with TRBD1. J lost 1 base, V lost 7 bases, and 4 bases had no gene match. The V gene's germline CDR1 is SNHLY and CDR2 FYNNEI. This CDR3 comprises 14 residues. The CDR3 sequence is CASNLDRSNQPQHF. CDR3 coding DNA: TGTGCCAGCAATCTGGACAGGAGCAATCAGCCCCAGCATTTT.

The chain recombines TRBV4-3 with TRBJ1-5; D is perhaps TRBD1 (5 bases). The CDR3 extends over 15 amino acids. Germline CDR1 is LGHNA and CDR2 is YSLEER. V was clipped by 0 bases and J by 6 bases, with 12 bases between them. CDR3 loop: CASSQELGRGQPQHF. In DNA, the CDR3 is TGCGCCAGCAGCCAAGAGTTGGGGAGGGGTCAGCCCCAGCATTTT.

This chain links TRBV20-1 with TRBJ1-2; 8 bases agree with TRBD1. Germline CDR1 DFQATT, CDR2 SNEGSKA (reference sequence). The CDR3 spans 13 residues. V was pared by 3 bases and J by 7 bases, with 7 bases of the junction left unmatched. The CDR3 here is CSASAGGASGYTF. The DNA for the CDR3 is TGCAGTGCTAGTGCAGGGGGCGCGAGTGGCTACACCTTC.

This chain connects TRBV7-2 to TRBJ1-3; 10 nucleotides agree with TRBD1. Trimming at V came to 5 bases and at J to 2 bases, leaving 3 bases not matched to a gene. The CDR3 sequence is 15 residues long. Per germline, CDR1 SGHTA and CDR2 FQGNSA. The CDR3 DNA is TGTGCCAGCAGCCCAGGACAGGGGGCTGGAAACACCATATATTTT. It codes for CASSPGQGAGNTIYF.

The chain has TRBV6-5 and TRBJ2-4; no clear D. CDR3 length: 11 residues. In germline, CDR1 is MNHEY, CDR2 SVGAGI. The V end was cut by 7 bases, the J end by 6 bases, with 7 bases between. CDR3 sequence (DNA): TGTGCCAGCACCGTTAGAAACATTCAGTACTTC. Amino acid sequence: CASTVRNIQYF.

This chain links TRBV19 with TRBJ1-2; 8 positions match TRBD1. The germline V gene has CDR1 LNHDA and CDR2 SQIVND (reference sequence). The CDR3 spans 18 residues. J was trimmed by 6 bases and V by 3 bases; bases with no gene match: 18. The CDR3 region is CASSMENAGGFFGNGYTF. As DNA, the CDR3 is TGTGCCAGTAGTATGGAGAATGCAGGGGGCTTCTTCGGAAATGGCTACACCTTC.

The rearrangement joins TRBV7-2 to TRBJ1-2; D may be TRBD1 (5 bases). The CDR3 loop spans 16 amino acids. V lost 3 bases, J lost 8 bases, and 22 bases lay in between. Germline lookup yields CDR1 SGHTA and CDR2 FQGNSA. CDR3 residues: CASSFPSAGLIAGYTF. Written as DNA, the CDR3 is TGTGCCAGCAGCTTCCCCTCCGCAGGGCTTATCGCAGGCTACACCTTC. Full variable domain (rest looked up from reference TRBV7-2 and TRBJ1-2): GAGVSQSPSNKVTEKGKDVELRCDPISGHTALYWYRQSLGQGLEFLIYFQGNSAPDKSGLPSDRFSAERTGGSVSTLTIQRTQQEDSAVYLCASSFPSAGLIAGYTFGSGTRLTVV.

The chain links TRBV5-1 to TRBJ2-2; D gene ambiguous. CDR3 length: 13 amino acids. Germline V CDR1 and CDR2: SGHRS, YFSETQ. V shed 0 bases and J shed 5 bases, with 5 bases lying between them. CDR3 protein: CASSLESTGELFF. The CDR3 DNA sequence: TGCGCCAGCAGCTTGGAATCTACCGGGGAGCTGTTTTTT.